This T cell receptor beta chain was recovered during a study of T cell responses to AZD1222 COVID-19 vaccine. General study findings and limits: Sampling captured repertoires only after the peak T cell response.

Libraries were prepared by immunoSEQ multiplex PCR; TCRdb keeps only in-frame clonotypes and omits some of them. Of about 150,000 clones listed, 90% to 95% are singletons. Worth noting for this clone: Its specificity is not known.

The CDR3 totals 15 residues. Germline V CDR1 and CDR2: SGHRS, YFSETQ. V lost 3 bases to trimming and J lost 3 bases; unmatched junction nucleotides: 6. This chain uses TRBV5-1 with TRBJ2-3; the match to TRBD1 covers 8 bases. The sample in question was peripheral blood, obtained on day 0 of AZD1222 vaccination. The receptor comes from an adult in good health. For the CDR3, the DNA is TGCGCCAGCAGCTGGGGACAGGTTGGAACAGATACGCAGTATTTT. Translation: CASSWGQVGTDTQYF.